This record covers a single TCR beta chain. The data were obtained in a study of blood T cell repertoires in COVID-19. Across the study: Acute-phase and convalescent COVID-19 samples originated in the United States, Italy and Spain. Sources were T cells, B-cell-depleted T cells, or PBMCs; the material itself was cDNA or gDNA.

Profiled with immunoSEQ multiplex PCR; TCRdb holds only in-frame clones, not every one. The table lists some 180,000 clones, about 80% of them singletons. This clonotype was sampled from a woman in her forties or fifties with active or convalescent COVID-19. The sample taken for sequencing was peripheral blood.

The CDR3 DNA is TGTGCCTCCGAGGCCTCCGCATATCAGCCCCAGCATTTT. Its protein is CASEASAYQPQHF. This chain links TRBV6-5 with TRBJ1-5; D unresolved. This CDR3 spans 13 amino acids. Germline V gene data show CDR1 as MNHEY and CDR2 as SVGAGI. With 11 bases removed from V and 5 bases from J, the gap between germline ends came to 16 bases.